A selection of T cell receptor beta chains follows, all from one sample in a study of blood T cell repertoires in COVID-19. Profiled with immunoSEQ multiplex PCR; TCRdb holds only in-frame clones, not every one. The sample includes 88,000 or so clones, over 75% seen only once; the top ten take roughly 4%. The sequenced sample was peripheral blood. The origin of the receptors is a man in his fifties or sixties with acute or convalescent COVID-19. Each CDR3 is given with its conserved first and last residue. Each record gives: J gene, V gene, D gene, clone size, CDR3 protein, CDR3 DNA. D genes are given only for firm matches. Only some rows state a clone size, as once, few, many or a class for expanded clones.

>TRBJ1-2|TRBV6-1|-|once
CASSEATGYGYTF
TGTGCCAGCAGTGAAGCGACAGGCTATGGCTACACCTTC
>TRBJ2-1|TRBV5-5|TRBD2|-
CASSFGTSGRNEQFF
TGTGCCAGCAGCTTTGGGACTAGCGGGAGAAATGAGCAGTTCTTC
>TRBJ2-5|TRBV21-1|-|-
CASSNHRGTSGRSQETQYF
TGTGCCAGCAGCAACCACAGGGGGACTAGCGGGAGGAGTCAAGAGACCCAGTACTTC
>TRBJ2-5|TRBV3-1/TRBV3-2|-|-
CASSQGGGNVETQYF
TGTGCCAGCAGCCAAGGGGGGGGCAATGTGGAGACCCAGTACTTC
>TRBJ2-7|TRBV5-4|-|-
CASSLVSGRVYEQYF
TGTGCCAGCAGCTTGGTATCCGGGAGAGTGTACGAGCAGTACTTC
>TRBJ1-1|TRBV30|-|-
CAWRRVQNTLEAFF
TGTGCCTGGAGGCGGGTCCAAAACACCCTTGAAGCTTTCTTT
>TRBJ1-4|TRBV6-5|TRBD1|-
CASSRTGVLEKLFF
TGTGCCAGCAGCAGGACAGGGGTCCTTGAAAAACTGTTTTTT
>TRBJ2-5|TRBV27|TRBD2|-
CASSTRTSGRDRETQYF
TGTGCCAGCAGTACCCGGACTAGCGGGAGGGACCGAGAGACCCAGTACTTC
>TRBJ2-5|TRBV14|-|-
CASSTRPRGVETQYF
TGTGCCAGCAGCACACGTCCCAGGGGGGTAGAGACCCAGTACTTC
>TRBJ1-6|TRBV20-1|-|-
CSASGQGNSPLHF
TGCAGTGCTAGTGGGCAGGGCAATTCACCCCTCCACTTT
>TRBJ1-1|TRBV15|TRBD1|-
CATSRDRRNTEAFF
TGTGCCACCAGCCGGGACAGGAGGAACACTGAAGCTTTCTTT
>TRBJ2-3|TRBV11-3|TRBD2|-
CASSSGLAVDTQYF
TGTGCCAGCAGCTCGGGACTAGCGGTAGATACGCAGTATTTT
>TRBJ2-2|TRBV12-3/TRBV12-4|-|-
CASMRGSGELFF
TGTGCCAGCATGCGAGGGAGCGGGGAGCTGTTTTTT
>TRBJ2-5|TRBV7-8|-|-
CASSQTAEETQYF
TGTGCCAGCAGCCAAACAGCGGAAGAGACCCAGTACTTC
>TRBJ2-7|TRBV27|-|-
CASGIGQTIRDEQYF
TGTGCCAGCGGAATAGGACAAACCATAAGGGACGAGCAGTACTTC
>TRBJ2-5|TRBV2|TRBD2|few
CASSEIAGGETQYF
TGTGCCAGCAGTGAAATAGCGGGAGGAGAGACCCAGTACTTC
>TRBJ2-1|TRBV5-1|TRBD2|-
CASSLYGTSGGAGLPSEQFF
TGCGCCAGCAGCTTGTATGGGACTAGCGGGGGGGCCGGTCTGCCAAGTGAGCAGTTCTTC
>TRBJ1-1|TRBV5-1|TRBD1|-
CASSRTTGLNTEAFF
TGCGCCAGCAGCCGGACGACAGGGCTGAACACTGAAGCTTTCTTT
>TRBJ2-2|TRBV19|-|few
CASSPRRGPRDTGELFF
TGTGCCAGTAGTCCTAGGAGGGGGCCCCGAGACACCGGGGAGCTGTTTTTT
>TRBJ2-3|TRBV4-2|TRBD2|-
CASSQGSSGSTDTQYF
TGTGCCAGCAGCCAAGGGTCTAGCGGGAGCACAGATACGCAGTATTTT
>TRBJ2-4|TRBV5-4|-|-
CASSFLQGGKNIQYF
TGTGCCAGCAGCTTCCTCCAGGGGGGCAAAAACATTCAGTACTTC
>TRBJ2-3|TRBV5-6|TRBD2|few
CASSLDLASGFSDTQYF
TGTGCCAGCAGCTTGGATCTCGCTAGCGGGTTCTCAGATACGCAGTATTTT
>TRBJ2-5|TRBV10-3|TRBD2|-
CATQREGLETQYF
TGTGCCACCCAGCGGGAGGGCCTTGAGACCCAGTACTTC
>TRBJ2-1|TRBV5-1|TRBD2|once
CASSSGTSGSLLGGEQFF
TGCGCCAGCAGCTCCGGGACTAGCGGGAGCCTCCTGGGCGGTGAGCAGTTCTTC
>TRBJ1-1|TRBV11-2|TRBD1|once
CASSLARGEAFF
TGTGCCAGCAGCTTAGCCAGGGGGGAAGCTTTCTTT
>TRBJ2-7|TRBV2|-|-
CASRVRDISYEQYF
TGTGCCAGCAGGGTAAGGGACATCTCCTACGAGCAGTACTTC
>TRBJ1-2|TRBV7-3|-|-
CASSLNGQGLGYTF
TGTGCCAGCAGCTTAAATGGTCAGGGTCTTGGCTACACCTTC
>TRBJ2-1|TRBV27|TRBD1|-
CASSLQSGGYNEQFF
TGTGCCAGCAGTTTACAGTCAGGGGGTTACAATGAGCAGTTCTTC
>TRBJ2-5|TRBV19|TRBD1|once
CASSNFPGGQETQYF
TGTGCCAGTAGTAATTTTCCAGGGGGACAAGAGACCCAGTACTTC
>TRBJ1-1|TRBV30|-|-
CAWNGGTTEAFF
TGTGCCTGGAACGGGGGGACCACTGAAGCTTTCTTT
>TRBJ2-5|TRBV5-1|-|-
CASRGFGGPQETQYF
TGCGCCAGCAGGGGGTTTGGGGGCCCCCAAGAGACCCAGTACTTC
>TRBJ1-2|TRBV7-2|-|-
CASSLAPQGYYGYTF
TGTGCCAGCAGCTTAGCTCCACAGGGTTACTATGGCTACACCTTC
>TRBJ1-4|TRBV21-1|-|-
CARQDNEKLFF
TGTGCCAGGCAGGATAATGAAAAACTGTTTTTT
>TRBJ1-6|TRBV19|-|-
CASSQGFNSPLHF
TGTGCCAGTAGTCAGGGGTTCAATTCACCCCTCCACTTT
>TRBJ1-5|TRBV27|-|-
CASSLWQGSNQPQHF
TGTGCCAGCAGTTTATGGCAGGGCAGCAATCAGCCCCAGCATTTT
>TRBJ1-1|TRBV27|TRBD1|-
CASRTGQANTEAFF
TGTGCCAGCAGGACGGGACAGGCGAACACTGAAGCTTTCTTT
>TRBJ1-2|TRBV5-4|TRBD1|once
CASSLEIRGQGYTF
TGTGCCAGCAGCTTGGAAATCAGGGGGCAAGGCTACACCTTC
>TRBJ2-1|TRBV14|TRBD2|-
CASSQPGLAGEREQFF
TGTGCCAGCAGCCAACCGGGACTAGCGGGAGAGCGTGAGCAGTTCTTC
>TRBJ1-3|TRBV6-5|TRBD1|-
CASRPPGQSGNTIYF
TGTGCCAGCCGCCCCCCGGGACAGTCAGGAAACACCATATATTTT
>TRBJ2-5|TRBV7-2|TRBD2|-
CASTSSGLTQETQYF
TGTGCCAGCACCTCCTCGGGACTAACCCAAGAGACCCAGTACTTC
>TRBJ2-2|TRBV11-2|-|-
CASSSVSGLHTGELFF
TGTGCCAGCAGCTCCGTTAGCGGCCTTCACACCGGGGAGCTGTTTTTT
>TRBJ1-3|TRBV25-1|-|medium-sized
CASSEFGSSGNTIYF
TGTGCCAGCAGTGAGTTCGGGAGCTCTGGAAACACCATATATTTT
>TRBJ1-5|TRBV13|-|-
CASSPPGTDKNQPQHF
TGTGCCAGCAGCCCCCCGGGAACAGACAAAAATCAGCCCCAGCATTTT
>TRBJ2-7|TRBV3-1/TRBV3-2|-|-
CASSQTGTLYEQYF
TGTGCCAGCAGCCAGACCGGGACACTCTACGAGCAGTACTTC
>TRBJ1-6|TRBV18|-|few
CASSLENSPLHF
TGTGCCAGCTCACTCGAGAATTCACCCCTCCACTTT
>TRBJ2-7|TRBV7-9|-|-
CASSLALAPYEQYF
TGTGCCAGCAGCTTAGCGCTAGCGCCCTACGAGCAGTACTTC
>TRBJ2-2|TRBV7-3|-|-
CASSLFSRGRTGELFF
TGTGCCAGCAGCTTATTCTCCAGGGGTAGGACCGGGGAGCTGTTTTTT
>TRBJ2-1|TRBV6-1|-|-
CASSDLRGEQFF
TGTGCCAGCAGTGACCTACGAGGTGAGCAGTTCTTC
>TRBJ1-1|TRBV7-3|-|few
CASSLKDAGADTEAFF
TGTGCCAGCAGCTTAAAGGATGCAGGGGCGGACACTGAAGCTTTCTTT
>TRBJ1-1|TRBV7-9|-|-
CASSLQQGRNTEAFF
TGTGCCAGCAGCTTACAACAGGGTAGGAACACTGAAGCTTTCTTT
>TRBJ1-6|TRBV6-5|TRBD1|-
CASRGTGKNSPLHF
TGTGCCAGCAGGGGGACAGGGAAAAACTCACCCCTCCACTTT
>TRBJ1-1|TRBV12-1|-|-
CASSSEDKNLNTEAFF
TGTGCCAGCAGCTCCGAGGACAAGAACTTGAACACTGAAGCTTTCTTT
>TRBJ2-7|TRBV6-5|TRBD1|-
CASRRQGYEQYF
TGTGCCAGCAGACGACAGGGCTACGAGCAGTACTTC
>TRBJ2-7|TRBV30|-|few
CAWSAGTHEQYF
TGTGCCTGGAGTGCAGGCACTCACGAGCAGTACTTC
>TRBJ2-3|TRBV12-5|-|-
CATRRGWTDTQYF
TGTGCCACAAGAAGGGGATGGACAGATACGCAGTATTTT
>TRBJ2-7|TRBV7-3|-|-
CASSTGSGGIGREQYF
TGTGCCAGCAGCACAGGGAGTGGTGGTATAGGCCGCGAGCAGTACTTC
>TRBJ1-2|TRBV6-5|-|once
CASSSGDTHLGTF
TGTGCCAGCAGTTCAGGGGACACCCATTTGGGTACCTTC
>TRBJ1-6|TRBV10-1|TRBD1|few
CASKPIGQVRSPLHF
TGCGCCAGCAAGCCGATAGGACAGGTCCGTTCACCCCTCCACTTT
>TRBJ2-7|TRBV4-1|TRBD1|few
CASSVADEGALIYEQYF
TGCGCCAGCAGCGTTGCGGACGAGGGGGCCCTTATCTACGAGCAGTACTTC